The 7 T cell receptor beta chains reported below all come from one sample, sequenced in a study of T-cell reconstitution after alpha-beta-depleted transplantation in children. TCRbeta library preparation incorporated unique molecular identifiers. TCRdb redid the calling of the PCR reads with MiXCR, one entry per CDR3 protein. The sample carries around 300,000 distinct CDR3 sequences, around 20% recorded once. Sequencing was performed on PBMCs, mostly from graft donor cells, taken 180 days after TCRalphabeta/CD19-depleted stem cell transplant. Receptors originate from a male patient aged 5 to 17 who had a stem cell transplant for acute lymphoblastic leukemia, so the T cells may come from the graft donor.

V usage is TRBV5-4 and J usage is TRBJ2-7, with a tentative D call TRBD2 (5 bases). The CDR3 is 15 residues long. V lost 4 bases to trimming and J lost 2 bases, with 16 bases between them. Germline V gene data show CDR1 as SGHNT and CDR2 as YYREEE (reference sequence). This CDR3 is CASSHFGVTPYEQYF. CDR3 DNA: TGTGCCAGCAGCCATTTCGGGGTTACCCCCTACGAGCAGTACTTC.

This chain links TRBV13 with TRBJ2-3; 9 bases fit TRBD1. The CDR3 is made up of 15 amino acids. Germline-derived CDR1 and CDR2 are PRHDT and FYEKMQ (reference sequence). After removal of 5 bases from V and 6 bases from J, the junction contained 9 bases not matched to a gene. CDR3 amino acids: CASSRQGGLGDTQYF. CDR3 DNA sequence: TGTGCCAGCAGCCGACAGGGGGGATTAGGTGATACGCAGTATTTT.

The rearrangement uses TRBV11-2 and TRBJ2-7; D possibly uses TRBD1 or TRBD2 (6 bases each). Germline V gene data show CDR1 as SGHAT and CDR2 as FQNNGV. The V gene lost 3 bases and the J gene lost 4 bases, with 16 bases spanning the gap. The CDR3 extends over 15 amino acids. CDR3 loop: CASSFWQRGGYEQYF. Written as DNA, the CDR3 is TGTGCCAGCAGCTTTTGGCAGCGAGGGGGGTACGAGCAGTACTTC.

As for this clonotype: A read error may account for a junction end that differs from germline. This sequence joins TRBV12-3 or TRBV12-4 and TRBJ1-1; no reliable D call. CDR3 length: 12 residues. The CDR3 DNA reads as TGTGCCAGCGGTTTTTTTCCCACTGAAGCTTTCTTT. This translates into CASGFFPTEAFF.

This clonotype was seen only a few times. V gene TRBV11-3 combines with J gene TRBJ2-1, with D hard to call. This CDR3 contains 12 residues. Germline V CDR1 and CDR2: SGHNT, YENEEA. The germline V and J ends were trimmed by 2 bases and 9 bases, with 8 bases remaining between them. CDR3 residues: CASSLFESEQFF. In nucleotides, the CDR3 is TGTGCCAGCAGCTTATTTGAGAGTGAGCAGTTCTTC.

The rearrangement uses TRBV4-2 and TRBJ1-1; no reliable D call. Germline values: CDR1 LGHNA, CDR2 YNFKEQ. V lost 3 bases and J 4 bases, leaving 6 bases between the germline ends. The CDR3 consists of 12 residues. The CDR3 loop reads CASSQQGTEAFF. The CDR3 region has the DNA TGTGCCAGCAGCCAGCAAGGCACTGAAGCTTTCTTT.

A few counts support this clonotype. V is TRBV10-3 and J is TRBJ2-4; 14 bases line up with TRBD2. The J segment lost 1 base and the V segment lost 6 bases, leaving 11 bases of the junction unmatched. Per germline, CDR1 ENHRY and CDR2 SYGVKD. This CDR3 contains 19 residues. CDR3 residues: CAISNPGTSGRKAKNIQYF. The CDR3 DNA follows: TGTGCCATCAGCAACCCCGGGACTAGCGGGAGAAAGGCCAAAAACATTCAGTACTTC.